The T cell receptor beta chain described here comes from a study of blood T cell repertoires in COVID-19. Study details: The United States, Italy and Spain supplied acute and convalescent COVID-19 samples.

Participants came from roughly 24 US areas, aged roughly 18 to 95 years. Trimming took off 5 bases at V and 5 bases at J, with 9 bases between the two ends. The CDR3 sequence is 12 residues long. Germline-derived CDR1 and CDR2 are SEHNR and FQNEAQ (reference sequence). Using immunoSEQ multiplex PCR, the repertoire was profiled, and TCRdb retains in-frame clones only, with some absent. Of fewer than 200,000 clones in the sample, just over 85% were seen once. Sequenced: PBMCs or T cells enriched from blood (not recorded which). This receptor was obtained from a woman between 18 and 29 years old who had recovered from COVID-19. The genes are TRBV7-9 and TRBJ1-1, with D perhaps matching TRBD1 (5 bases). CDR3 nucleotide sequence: TGTGCCAGCAGCCCTCAGGGAACTGAAGCTTTCTTT. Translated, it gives CASSPQGTEAFF.